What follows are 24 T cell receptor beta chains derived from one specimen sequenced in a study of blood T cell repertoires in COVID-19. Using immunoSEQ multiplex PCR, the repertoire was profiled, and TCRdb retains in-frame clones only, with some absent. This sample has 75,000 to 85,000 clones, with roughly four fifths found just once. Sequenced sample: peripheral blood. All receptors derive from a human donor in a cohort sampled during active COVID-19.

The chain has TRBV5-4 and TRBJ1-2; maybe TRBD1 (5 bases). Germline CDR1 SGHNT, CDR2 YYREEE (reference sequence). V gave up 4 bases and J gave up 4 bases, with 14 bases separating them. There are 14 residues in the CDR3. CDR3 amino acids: CASSPRDSGYGYTF. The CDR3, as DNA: TGTGCCAGCAGCCCCCGGGACTCGGGCTATGGCTACACCTTC.

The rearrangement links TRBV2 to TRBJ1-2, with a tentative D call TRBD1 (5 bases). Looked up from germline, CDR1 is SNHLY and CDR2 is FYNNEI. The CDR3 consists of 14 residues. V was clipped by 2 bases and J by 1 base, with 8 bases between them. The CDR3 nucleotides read TGTGCCAGCAGTGAACAGGGAGGTAACTATGGCTACACCTTC. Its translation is CASSEQGGNYGYTF.

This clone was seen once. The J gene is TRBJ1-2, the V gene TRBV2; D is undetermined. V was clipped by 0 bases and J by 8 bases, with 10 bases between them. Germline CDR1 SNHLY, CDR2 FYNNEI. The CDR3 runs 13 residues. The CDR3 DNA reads TGTGCCAGCAGTGAAGCGCGTCGAGGGGGCTACACCTTC. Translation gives CASSEARRGGYTF.

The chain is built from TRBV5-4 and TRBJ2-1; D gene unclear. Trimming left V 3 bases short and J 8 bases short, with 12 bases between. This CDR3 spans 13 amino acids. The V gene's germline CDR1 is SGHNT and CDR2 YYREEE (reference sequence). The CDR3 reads CASSSFKPDEQFF. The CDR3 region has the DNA TGTGCCAGCAGCTCCTTTAAGCCGGATGAGCAGTTCTTC.

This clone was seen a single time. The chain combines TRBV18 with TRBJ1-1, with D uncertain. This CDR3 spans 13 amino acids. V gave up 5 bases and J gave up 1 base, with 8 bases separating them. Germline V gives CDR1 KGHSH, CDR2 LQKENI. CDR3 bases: TGTGCCAGCTCAAACCGGGAGAACACTGAAGCTTTCTTT. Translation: CASSNRENTEAFF.

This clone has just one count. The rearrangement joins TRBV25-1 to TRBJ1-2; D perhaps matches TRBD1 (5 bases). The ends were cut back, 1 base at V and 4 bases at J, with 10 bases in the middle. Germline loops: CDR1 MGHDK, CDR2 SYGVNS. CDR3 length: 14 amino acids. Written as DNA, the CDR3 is TGTGCCAGCAGTGAATCGGGGGGTGCCTATGGCTACACCTTC. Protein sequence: CASSESGGAYGYTF.

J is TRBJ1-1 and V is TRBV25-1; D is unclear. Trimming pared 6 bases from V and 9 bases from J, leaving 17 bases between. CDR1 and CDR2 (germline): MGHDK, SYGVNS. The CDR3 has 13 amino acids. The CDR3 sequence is CASREELGSKAFF. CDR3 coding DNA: TGTGCCAGCAGGGAGGAGTTGGGAAGTAAAGCTTTCTTT.

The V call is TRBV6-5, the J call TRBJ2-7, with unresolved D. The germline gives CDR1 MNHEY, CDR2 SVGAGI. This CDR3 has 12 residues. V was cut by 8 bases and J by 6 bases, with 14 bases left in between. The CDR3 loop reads CASATVRPEQYF. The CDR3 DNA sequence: TGTGCCAGCGCTACAGTCCGACCCGAGCAGTACTTC.

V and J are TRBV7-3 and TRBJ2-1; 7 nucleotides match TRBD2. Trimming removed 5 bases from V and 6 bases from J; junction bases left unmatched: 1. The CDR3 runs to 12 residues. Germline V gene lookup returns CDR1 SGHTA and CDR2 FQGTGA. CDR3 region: CASSPGGNEQFF. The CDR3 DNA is TGTGCCAGCAGCCCGGGAGGCAATGAGCAGTTCTTC.

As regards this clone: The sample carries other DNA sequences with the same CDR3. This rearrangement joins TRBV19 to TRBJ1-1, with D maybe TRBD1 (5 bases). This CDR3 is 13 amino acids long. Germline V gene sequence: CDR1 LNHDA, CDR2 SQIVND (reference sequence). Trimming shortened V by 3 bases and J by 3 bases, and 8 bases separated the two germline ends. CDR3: CASSIRRDTEAFF. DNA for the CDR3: TGTGCCAGTAGTATTCGCAGGGACACTGAAGCTTTCTTT.

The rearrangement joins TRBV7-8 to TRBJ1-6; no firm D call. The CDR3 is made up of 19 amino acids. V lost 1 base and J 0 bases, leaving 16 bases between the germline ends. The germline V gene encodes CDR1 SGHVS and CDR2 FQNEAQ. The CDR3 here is CASSLVESFRSSYNSPLHF. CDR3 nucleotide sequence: TGTGCCAGCAGCTTAGTGGAGTCTTTCCGGAGCTCCTATAATTCACCCCTCCACTTT. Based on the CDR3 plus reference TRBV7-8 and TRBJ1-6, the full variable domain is GAGVSQSPRYKVAKRGQDVALRCDPISGHVSLFWYQQALGQGPEFLTYFQNEAQLDKSGLPSDRFFAERPEGSVSTLKIQRTQQEDSAVYLCASSLVESFRSSYNSPLHFGNGTRLTVT.

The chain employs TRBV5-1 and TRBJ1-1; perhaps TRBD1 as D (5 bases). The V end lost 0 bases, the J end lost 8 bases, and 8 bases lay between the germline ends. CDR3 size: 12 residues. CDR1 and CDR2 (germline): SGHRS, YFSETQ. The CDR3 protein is CASSLVRGEAFF. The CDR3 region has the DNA TGCGCCAGCAGCTTGGTACGGGGGGAAGCTTTCTTT.

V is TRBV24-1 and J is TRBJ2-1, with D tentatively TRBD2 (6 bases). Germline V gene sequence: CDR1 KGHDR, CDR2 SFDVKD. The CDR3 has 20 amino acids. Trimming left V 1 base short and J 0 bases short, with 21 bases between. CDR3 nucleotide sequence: TGTGCCACCAGTGATTTAGGGACTCCCACCTTCAGGAGCTCCTACAATGAGCAGTTCTTC. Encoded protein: CATSDLGTPTFRSSYNEQFF.

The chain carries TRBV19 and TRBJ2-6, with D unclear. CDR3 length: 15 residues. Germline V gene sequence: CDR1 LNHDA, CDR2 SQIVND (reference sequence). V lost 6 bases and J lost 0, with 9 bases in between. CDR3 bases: TGTGCCAGTAGGGGCCAGAGCTCTGGGGCCAACGTCCTGACTTTC. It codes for CASRGQSSGANVLTF.

The CDR3 sequence: CASSQEGAPDYGYTF. CDR3 in DNA: TGTGCCAGCAGCCAAGAGGGGGCGCCGGACTATGGCTACACCTTC. This chain connects TRBV4-2 to TRBJ1-2, with D possibly being TRBD1 (6 bases). Germline V gene lookup returns CDR1 LGHNA and CDR2 YNFKEQ. With 0 bases removed from V and 3 bases from J, the gap between germline ends came to 11 bases. This CDR3 is 15 amino acids long.

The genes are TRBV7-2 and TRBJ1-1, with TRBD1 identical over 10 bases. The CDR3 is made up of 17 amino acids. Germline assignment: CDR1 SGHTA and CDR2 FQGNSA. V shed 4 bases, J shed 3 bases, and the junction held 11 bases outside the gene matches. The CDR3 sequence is CASSWGDRGWVDTEAFF. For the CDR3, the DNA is TGTGCCAGCAGCTGGGGGGACAGGGGCTGGGTGGACACTGAAGCTTTCTTT.

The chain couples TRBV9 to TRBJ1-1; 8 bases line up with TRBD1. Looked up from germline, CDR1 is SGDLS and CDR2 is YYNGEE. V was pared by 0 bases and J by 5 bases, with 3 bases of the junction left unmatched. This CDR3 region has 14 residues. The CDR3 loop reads CASSVADRETEAFF. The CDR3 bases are TGTGCCAGCAGCGTAGCGGACAGGGAAACTGAAGCTTTCTTT.

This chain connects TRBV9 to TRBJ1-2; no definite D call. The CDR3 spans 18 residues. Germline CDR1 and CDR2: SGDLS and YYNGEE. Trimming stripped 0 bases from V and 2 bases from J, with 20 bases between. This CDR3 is CASSVEFEQAHLNYGYTF. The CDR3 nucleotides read TGTGCCAGCAGCGTAGAGTTCGAGCAGGCTCACCTCAACTATGGCTACACCTTC.

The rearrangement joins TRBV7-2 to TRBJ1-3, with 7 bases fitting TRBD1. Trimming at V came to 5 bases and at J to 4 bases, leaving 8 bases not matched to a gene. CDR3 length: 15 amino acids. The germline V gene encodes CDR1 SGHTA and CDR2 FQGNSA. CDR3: CASSPDRVDGNTIYF. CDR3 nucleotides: TGTGCCAGCAGCCCCGACAGGGTAGACGGAAACACCATATATTTT. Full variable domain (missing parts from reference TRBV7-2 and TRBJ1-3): GAGVSQSPSNKVTEKGKDVELRCDPISGHTALYWYRQSLGQGLEFLIYFQGNSAPDKSGLPSDRFSAERTGGSVSTLTIQRTQQEDSAVYLCASSPDRVDGNTIYFGEGSWLTVV.

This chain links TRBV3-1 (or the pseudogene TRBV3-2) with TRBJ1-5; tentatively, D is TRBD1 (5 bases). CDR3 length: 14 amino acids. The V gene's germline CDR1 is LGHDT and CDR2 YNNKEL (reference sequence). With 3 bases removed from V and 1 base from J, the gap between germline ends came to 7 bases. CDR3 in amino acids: CASSQGLSNQPQHF. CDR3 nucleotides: TGTGCCAGCAGCCAGGGGCTAAGCAATCAGCCCCAGCATTTT.

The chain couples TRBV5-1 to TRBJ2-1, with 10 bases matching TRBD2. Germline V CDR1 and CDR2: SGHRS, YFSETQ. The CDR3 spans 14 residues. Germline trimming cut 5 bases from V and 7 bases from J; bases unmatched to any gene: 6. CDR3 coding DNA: TGCGCCAGCAGTTTAGGACTAGCGGTAAATGAGCAGTTCTTC. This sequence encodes CASSLGLAVNEQFF.

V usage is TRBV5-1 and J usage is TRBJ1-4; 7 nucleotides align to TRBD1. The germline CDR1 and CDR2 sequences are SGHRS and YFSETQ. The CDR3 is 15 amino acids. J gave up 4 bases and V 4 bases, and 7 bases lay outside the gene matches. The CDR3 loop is CASSRITGVNEKLFF. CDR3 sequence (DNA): TGCGCCAGCAGCAGAATAACAGGGGTTAATGAAAAACTGTTTTTT.

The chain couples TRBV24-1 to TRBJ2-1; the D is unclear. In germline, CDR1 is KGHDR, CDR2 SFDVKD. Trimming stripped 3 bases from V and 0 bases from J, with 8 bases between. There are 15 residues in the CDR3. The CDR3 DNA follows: TGTGCCACCAGTGATGCCCCTAGCTCCTACAATGAGCAGTTCTTC. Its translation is CATSDAPSSYNEQFF.

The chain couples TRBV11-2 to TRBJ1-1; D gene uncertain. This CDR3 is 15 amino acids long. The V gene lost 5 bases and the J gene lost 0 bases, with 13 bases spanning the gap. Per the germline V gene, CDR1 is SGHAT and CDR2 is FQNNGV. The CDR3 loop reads CASSVGRNMNTEAFF. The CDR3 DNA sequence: TGTGCCAGCAGCGTAGGCAGGAATATGAACACTGAAGCTTTCTTT.